These T cell receptor beta chains were read from a single sample in a study of Graves' ophthalmopathy and Graves' hyperthyroidism. Via MiXCR, TCRdb re-called the multiplex PCR reads, giving one row per CDR3 protein. The sample consists of hundreds of thousands of distinct CDR3 sequences, around 42% of them appearing once. The sample comprised peripheral blood. The receptors here all came from an adult man with Graves' ophthalmopathy. CDR3s include the opening cysteine and the closing phenylalanine or tryptophan. A D gene is named only where the DNA matches it firmly. The size of a clone is reported for some rows only, either as once, few or many, or as a class for expanded clones.

TGTGCCAGCAGCTTAGCGGTCAGGGTTTGGGCTAATGAAAAACTGTTTTTT	CASSLAVRVWANEKLFF	TRBV7-8	TRBJ1-4	NA	17	NA
TGTGCCAGCAGCTTAGGAGGCGGGCTGGGGGAAAAACTGTTTTTT	CASSLGGGLGEKLFF	TRBV7-2	TRBJ1-4	NA	15	few
TGTGCCCGCAGTCTCGATCAGCCCCAGCATTTT	CARSLDQPQHF	TRBV28	TRBJ1-5	NA	11	NA
TGTGCCAGCAGCTTAAGGGCGTTGGGGGGTCTGAGCACTGAAGCTTTCTTT	CASSLRALGGLSTEAFF	TRBV7-3	TRBJ1-1	NA	17	NA
TGTGCCATCAGCTTCAGCTTGCGGAACACTGAAGCTTTCTTT	CAISFSLRNTEAFF	TRBV10-3	TRBJ1-1	NA	14	NA
TGTGCCAGCAGTTACTACCAGGGGTCCTATGGCTACACCTTC	CASSYYQGSYGYTF	TRBV6-5	TRBJ1-2	NA	14	NA
TGCAGTGCCCTGAGCGGGAGTCTGGAAGATACGCAGTATTTT	CSALSGSLEDTQYF	TRBV20-1	TRBJ2-3	TRBD2	14	NA
TGTGCCAGCAGTTATAAGGGTGACGGGGAGCTGTTTTTT	CASSYKGDGELFF	TRBV6-5	TRBJ2-2	NA	13	NA
TGTGCCAGCAGCTTCCCGGGACAGGGGCTGGGTCAGCCCCAGCATTTT	CASSFPGQGLGQPQHF	TRBV13	TRBJ1-5	TRBD1	16	NA
NA	CASSFLETEAFF	TRBV12-3/TRBV12-4	TRBJ1-1	NA	12	NA
TGTGCCAGCAGCTTGGTAGACAGGGACTATGGCTACACCTTC	CASSLVDRDYGYTF	TRBV5-8	TRBJ1-2	TRBD1	14	many
TGTGCCAGTAGTAGCCTCCAGGGGAAGGGGCTGAACACTGAAGCTTTCTTT	CASSSLQGKGLNTEAFF	TRBV19	TRBJ1-1	NA	17	NA
TGTGCCAGCAGCTCTATTCGGGACAGGCTCGAGAAGCCCCAGCATTTT	CASSSIRDRLEKPQHF	TRBV9	TRBJ1-5	TRBD1	16	NA
TGCGCCAGCAGCTTCGCTGGGACGGAGGCCACTGAAGCTTTCTTT	CASSFAGTEATEAFF	TRBV5-1	TRBJ1-1	NA	15	NA
TGTGCCAGCAGCCAAGACGGGGGGAGAAAGACCCAGTACTTC	CASSQDGGRKTQYF	TRBV7-8	TRBJ2-5	TRBD2	14	NA
TGCGCCAGCAGCGGAGGGGGGCCATTGAACACTGAAGCTTTCTTT	CASSGGGPLNTEAFF	TRBV5-1	TRBJ1-1	NA	15	NA